These 9 T cell receptor beta chains were all obtained from the same sample, sequenced in a study of CD8+ T cells in alopecia areata. Sequencing used cDNA as its template, made by extracting RNA and reverse transcribing it. Method: immunoSEQ multiplex PCR; TCRdb's copy keeps in-frame clones and lacks some. Of about 220,000 clones in the sample, more than 45% were seen once. The treatment is: oral pan-JAK inhibitor, 5-10 mg twice daily. Sequencing was performed on CD4+ T cells sorted from blood, taken at week 4, from a patient treated with tofacitinib. The receptors derive from a human donor with alopecia areata.

This clone has only a few counts. The chain is built from TRBV30 and TRBJ1-5; no clear D gene. The CDR3 contains 14 residues. The ends were cut back, 2 bases at V and 3 bases at J, with 11 bases in the middle. CDR1 and CDR2 from the germline V gene are GTSNPN and SVGIG (reference sequence). CDR3: CAWSLSANNQPQHF. The CDR3 DNA follows: TGTGCCTGGAGTCTGTCGGCTAACAATCAGCCCCAGCATTTT.

V and J are TRBV30 and TRBJ2-3, with D possibly matching TRBD2 (5 bases). Germline V gives CDR1 GTSNPN, CDR2 SVGIG (reference sequence). The CDR3 loop spans 15 amino acids. The germline V and J ends were trimmed by 3 bases and 2 bases, with 15 bases remaining between them. The CDR3 here is CAWRGHGDVTDTQYF. The CDR3 DNA reads as TGTGCCTGGAGGGGCCACGGGGATGTCACAGATACGCAGTATTTT.

V usage is TRBV11-3 and J usage is TRBJ2-1, with D perhaps matching TRBD1 (6 bases). CDR1 and CDR2 (germline): SGHNT, YENEEA. The CDR3 is 12 amino acids. The germline V and J ends were trimmed by 5 bases and 4 bases, with 6 bases remaining between them. The CDR3 protein is CASSDRYNEQFF. DNA for the CDR3: TGTGCCAGCAGCGACAGGTACAATGAGCAGTTCTTC.

This clone was counted a single time. This rearrangement joins TRBV30 to TRBJ1-1; D may be TRBD1 (5 bases). The CDR3 consists of 13 residues. The V gene's germline CDR1 is GTSNPN and CDR2 SVGIG (reference sequence). Trimming removed 3 bases from V and 11 bases from J, with 19 bases in between. This CDR3 is CAWSGTDTVRAFF. For the CDR3, the DNA is TGTGCCTGGAGCGGGACGGATACTGTGAGGGCTTTCTTT.

V and J are TRBV30 and TRBJ1-2; no clear D. Germline-derived CDR1 and CDR2 are GTSNPN and SVGIG (reference sequence). V lost 1 base, J lost 8 bases, and 14 bases lay in between. The CDR3 spans 13 residues. Here the CDR3 reads CAWSARTKTGYTF. In DNA form, the CDR3 reads TGTGCCTGGAGTGCCAGAACCAAGACGGGCTACACCTTC.

The V and J genes are TRBV29-1 and TRBJ1-5, with 8 bases identical to TRBD1. The V segment lost 6 bases and the J segment 3 bases; nucleotides outside the gene matches: 4. Germline assignment: CDR1 SQVTM and CDR2 ANQGSEA. The CDR3 covers 13 residues. Written as DNA, the CDR3 is TGCAGCGTCGGACAGGGTCCCAATCAGCCCCAGCATTTT. Its protein is CSVGQGPNQPQHF.

The rearrangement joins TRBV29-1 to TRBJ2-1, with 10 bases lining up with TRBD2. The V and J ends lost 2 bases and 2 bases, in that order; junction bases with no gene match: 0. CDR1 and CDR2 from the germline V gene are SQVTM and ANQGSEA. The CDR3 covers 14 residues. CDR3 in amino acids: CSVESGGAYNEQFF. The CDR3 DNA sequence: TGCAGCGTTGAAAGCGGGGGGGCCTACAATGAGCAGTTCTTC.

The rearrangement uses TRBV4-3 and TRBJ2-7; tentative D call: TRBD2 (5 bases). This CDR3 has 15 residues. Germline values: CDR1 LGHNA, CDR2 YSLEER. The V end lost 3 bases, the J end lost 2 bases, and 14 bases lay between the germline ends. This CDR3 is CASSQGVSATYEQYF. CDR3 nucleotides: TGCGCCAGCAGCCAGGGAGTCTCGGCCACCTACGAGCAGTACTTC.

This clone was counted a few times. The chain links TRBV10-2 to TRBJ1-5; 9 bases align to TRBD1. In germline, CDR1 is WSHSY, CDR2 SAAADI. CDR3 size: 17 residues. Losses at the gene ends were 1 base for V and 2 bases for J; bases not matched to a gene: 6. This chain's CDR3 is CASSELWTGEGNQPQHF. CDR3 coding DNA: TGCGCCAGCAGTGAGTTATGGACAGGGGAGGGCAATCAGCCCCAGCATTTT.